These 29 T cell receptor beta chains came from one sample sequenced in a study of T-cell reconstitution after alpha-beta-depleted transplantation in children. For TCRbeta, the library was prepared with unique molecular identifiers. In TCRdb, the PCR reads were re-called with MiXCR into one record per CDR3 protein. The sample has a few hundred thousand distinct CDR3 sequences, 9% to 10% seen once; the top ten hold approximately 4.7%. This material consisted of PBMCs from the stem cell graft donor, taken from the stem cell graft. The receptors come from a human donor who donated a stem cell graft to a child with SCID.

The sample holds many counts of this clonotype. The V gene is TRBV5-1, the J gene TRBJ1-3, with unresolved D. Trimming removed 0 bases from V and 0 bases from J, with 7 bases in between. Germline CDR1 and CDR2: SGHRS and YFSETQ. CDR3 length equals 15 residues. The CDR3 DNA follows: TGCGCCAGCAGCTTGGGCCTCCCCTCTGGAAACACCATATATTTT. Its translation is CASSLGLPSGNTIYF. Complete variable domain (other parts from reference TRBV5-1 and TRBJ1-3): KAGVTQTPRYLIKTRGQQVTLSCSPISGHRSVSWYQQTPGQGLQFLFEYFSETQRNKGNFPGRFSGRQFSNSRSEMNVSTLELGDSALYLCASSLGLPSGNTIYFGEGSWLTVV.

This clonotype was picked up many times. V is TRBV3-1 and J is TRBJ2-7; D is unresolved. This CDR3 is built from 12 residues. CDR1 and CDR2 (germline): LGHDT, YNNKEL (reference sequence). Trimming shortened V by 1 base and J by 3 bases, and 4 bases separated the two germline ends. CDR3 residues: CASSQGGYEQYF. The CDR3 DNA follows: TGTGCCAGCAGCCAAGGGGGCTACGAGCAGTACTTC.

This clonotype was counted at least ten times. V gene TRBV5-1 combines with J gene TRBJ1-2; 7 bases map to TRBD1. CDR1 and CDR2 (germline): SGHRS, YFSETQ. This CDR3 region has 14 residues. Losses at the gene ends were 4 bases for V and 7 bases for J; bases not matched to a gene: 10. DNA of the CDR3: TGCGCCAGCAGCGCCCTAGGGGGCTCGGGTGGCTACACCTTC. Translating gives CASSALGGSGGYTF.

This clonotype has ten or more counts. This chain uses TRBV20-1 with TRBJ2-1; 9 positions agree with TRBD2. Germline CDR1 DFQATT, CDR2 SNEGSKA (reference sequence). The CDR3 runs to 16 residues. V gave up 0 bases and J gave up 5 bases; unmatched junction bases: 8. CDR3 nucleotides: TGCAGTGCTAGAGACCAGGCGGGGGGGGCTAACAATGAGCAGTTCTTC. This gives the protein CSARDQAGGANNEQFF.

This clonotype showed up many times. The chain has TRBV7-3 and TRBJ2-2; the D is unclear. Trimming cost V 5 bases and J 0 bases, with 7 bases left between them. Germline V gene sequence: CDR1 SGHTA, CDR2 FQGTGA. The CDR3 runs 14 residues. The CDR3 coding sequence is TGTGCCAGCAGCCCCCTAGCGAACACCGGGGAGCTGTTTTTT. Amino acids: CASSPLANTGELFF.

This clonotype was counted at least ten times. The rearrangement links TRBV5-1 to TRBJ1-1, with 7 bases lining up with TRBD1. Germline V gene data show CDR1 as SGHRS and CDR2 as YFSETQ. The CDR3 totals 16 residues. V lost 4 bases, J lost 4 bases, and 13 bases stayed unmatched. The chain's CDR3 is CASSRTVGGTVTEAFF. The CDR3, as DNA: TGCGCCAGCAGCCGAACCGTAGGGGGCACGGTCACTGAAGCTTTCTTT.

This clonotype was recorded at least ten times. The V gene is TRBV25-1, the J gene TRBJ1-2; a possible D gene is TRBD1 (5 bases). The V gene lost 2 bases and the J gene lost 3 bases, with 13 bases spanning the gap. The CDR3 is 15 residues long. CDR1 and CDR2 from the germline V gene are MGHDK and SYGVNS. CDR3 region: CASSEVRGWYYGYTF. The DNA of the CDR3 is TGTGCCAGCAGTGAAGTGCGGGGCTGGTACTATGGCTACACCTTC.

The V gene is TRBV19, the J gene TRBJ1-2; 7 bases align to TRBD1. Losses at the gene ends were 8 bases for V and 2 bases for J; bases not matched to a gene: 14. CDR3 size: 16 residues. Germline V CDR1 and CDR2: LNHDA, SQIVND (reference sequence). The CDR3 loop is CASFLRGRGTNYGYTF. DNA of the CDR3: TGTGCCAGTTTCCTCCGAGGCAGGGGGACGAACTATGGCTACACCTTC. The whole variable domain, filled in from reference TRBV19 and TRBJ1-2, reads DGGITQSPKYLFRKEGQNVTLSCEQNLNHDAMYWYRQDPGQGLRLIYYSQIVNDFQKGDIAEGYSVSREKKESFPLTVTSAQKNPTAFYLCASFLRGRGTNYGYTFGSGTRLTVV.

This clonotype was found many times. CDR3 DNA sequence: TGTGCCAGCAGTTCGGGGGCCATGAACACTGAAGCTTTCTTT. It encodes CASSSGAMNTEAFF. The chain joins TRBV12-3 or TRBV12-4 to TRBJ1-1, with D perhaps TRBD1 (6 bases). V was clipped by 4 bases and J by 0 bases, with 9 bases between them. The CDR3 has 14 residues.

This clonotype was seen many times. The V and J genes are TRBV5-6 and TRBJ2-2; D gene ambiguous. This CDR3 is 15 amino acids long. Deletions cut 4 bases from V and 9 bases from J, with 19 bases between. Germline values: CDR1 SGHDT, CDR2 YYEEEE. Written as DNA, the CDR3 is TGTGCCAGCAGCCCGGTGTGGGGTCGGGCCCGGGAGCTGTTTTTT. This encodes CASSPVWGRARELFF.

This clonotype was found many times. The V gene is TRBV12-3 or TRBV12-4, the J gene TRBJ1-2, with D possibly TRBD1 on 5 matching bases. The ends were cut back, 3 bases at V and 5 bases at J, with 10 bases in the middle. The CDR3 runs 13 residues. CDR3 DNA sequence: TGTGCCAGCAGTTTCCGGGGCGAGTATGGCTACACCTTC. This sequence encodes CASSFRGEYGYTF.

This clonotype was recorded many times. The rearrangement uses TRBV5-1 and TRBJ2-2, with D possibly being TRBD2 (5 bases). From germline, CDR1 is SGHRS and CDR2 YFSETQ. CDR3 size: 14 residues. The germline V and J ends were trimmed by 7 bases and 4 bases, with 14 bases remaining between them. CDR3 coding DNA: TGCGCCAGCCTAGGTGGGAGACCCACCGGGGAGCTGTTTTTT. It translates to CASLGGRPTGELFF.

This clonotype was counted at least ten times. The J gene is TRBJ1-1, the V gene TRBV12-3 or TRBV12-4; tentative D call: TRBD1 (6 bases). V lost 7 bases, J lost 5 bases, and 14 bases lay in between. This CDR3 has 13 amino acids. The DNA of the CDR3 is TGTGCCAGCATTAAGGGGGATGCGACTGAAGCTTTCTTT. Translated, it gives CASIKGDATEAFF.

This clonotype appeared many times. The CDR3 here is CASSSGTYGETQYF. CDR3 DNA sequence: TGCGCCAGCAGCTCCGGGACCTATGGGGAGACCCAGTACTTC. The V and J genes are TRBV5-1 and TRBJ2-5; either TRBD1 or TRBD2 may fit D (5 bases each). The V gene lost 3 bases and the J gene lost 5 bases, with 14 bases spanning the gap. Germline V gives CDR1 SGHRS, CDR2 YFSETQ. The CDR3 totals 14 residues.

This clonotype was counted many times. The chain recombines TRBV24-1 with TRBJ2-3; 9 nucleotides align to TRBD1. Trimming took 5 bases from V and 3 from J; bases not matched to a gene: 5. CDR3 size: 15 residues. The germline V gene encodes CDR1 KGHDR and CDR2 SFDVKD. DNA for the CDR3: TGTGCCACCAGTGCTGGAGGGACAGGGACAGATACGCAGTATTTT. Residues: CATSAGGTGTDTQYF.

This clonotype showed up many times. This chain uses TRBV15 with TRBJ1-5; 7 nucleotides align to TRBD1. After removal of 5 bases from V and 11 bases from J, the junction contained 18 bases not matched to a gene. CDR3 size: 16 residues. Germline V gives CDR1 LNHNV, CDR2 YYDKDF (reference sequence). DNA for the CDR3: TGTGCCACCAGCCCTCCTCGACAGGGCCGGGATTTGGCCCAGCATTTT. Translated: CATSPPRQGRDLAQHF.

This clonotype appeared many times. This chain joins TRBV12-3 or TRBV12-4 and TRBJ2-7; 8 bases line up with TRBD1. V trimming: 6 bases; J trimming: 4 bases; junction bases outside the gene matches: 8. The CDR3 spans 14 residues. This chain's CDR3 is CASRGTGAGYEQYF. The CDR3 nucleotides read TGTGCCAGCAGGGGGACAGGCGCTGGGTACGAGCAGTACTTC.

This clonotype occurred many times. The chain links TRBV6-5 to TRBJ1-3; 11 positions agree with TRBD1. CDR1 and CDR2 from the germline V gene are MNHEY and SVGAGI. J lost 4 bases, V lost 2 bases, and 4 bases had no gene match. The CDR3 has 16 residues. CDR3 in amino acids: CASSYGQGATGNTIYF. Here the CDR3 DNA reads TGTGCCAGCAGTTACGGACAGGGGGCTACAGGAAACACCATATATTTT.

Ten or more counts support this clonotype. V is TRBV25-1 and J is TRBJ2-7; TRBD1 might be the D (5 bases). V lost 4 bases and J 5 bases, leaving 9 bases between the germline ends. CDR1 and CDR2 (germline): MGHDK, SYGVNS. This CDR3 has 12 residues. The CDR3 bases are TGTGCCAGCAGTGTGACAGCTCACGAGCAGTACTTC. Its translation: CASSVTAHEQYF.

This clonotype was observed at least ten times. The chain uses TRBV2 and TRBJ2-3, with D tentatively TRBD2 (6 bases). The CDR3 consists of 14 residues. CDR1 SNHLY and CDR2 FYNNEI come from the germline V gene. The V gene lost 1 base and the J gene lost 4 bases, with 9 bases spanning the gap. The CDR3 reads CASSEGGVADTQYF. CDR3 DNA sequence: TGTGCCAGCAGTGAAGGGGGGGTGGCAGATACGCAGTATTTT.

This clonotype has ten or more counts. This chain connects TRBV6-1 to TRBJ2-7; tentatively, D is TRBD2 (6 bases). The V end was cut by 10 bases, the J end by 0 bases, with 13 bases between. The length of the CDR3 is 13 residues. Per germline, CDR1 MNHNS and CDR2 SASEGT. DNA of the CDR3: TGTGCCACTCGACGCGGGGTCTCCTACGAGCAGTACTTC. It codes for CATRRGVSYEQYF.

This clonotype has ten or more counts. The rearrangement joins TRBV14 to TRBJ1-1; the D gene is possibly TRBD1 (5 bases). CDR3 length equals 12 residues. Per the germline V gene, CDR1 is SGHDN and CDR2 is FVKESK. Trimming removed 5 bases from V and 8 bases from J, with 12 bases in between. This CDR3 reads CASSVQGLEAFF. The CDR3 DNA reads TGTGCCAGCAGCGTCCAGGGTTTGGAAGCTTTCTTT.

The table lists this clonotype with many counts. DNA for the CDR3: TGCGCCAGCCGCCCCCAGGCGGGTCACACCGGGGAGCTGTTTTTT. It is translated as CASRPQAGHTGELFF. The V and J genes are TRBV5-1 and TRBJ2-2; a weak D match, TRBD2 (5 bases). Germline CDR1 is SGHRS and CDR2 is YFSETQ. The ends were cut back, 7 bases at V and 3 bases at J, with 16 bases in the middle. The CDR3 consists of 15 residues.

The table lists this clonotype with many counts. This sequence joins TRBV12-3 or TRBV12-4 and TRBJ2-1; the D is unclear. CDR3 size: 16 residues. V was shortened by 7 bases and J by 0 bases, with 16 bases between the two germline ends. CDR3 region: CASNPSGRSSYNEQFF. The CDR3 DNA sequence: TGTGCCAGCAATCCTTCGGGCCGTAGCTCCTACAATGAGCAGTTCTTC.

In its sample, this clonotype was seen many times. J is TRBJ1-2 and V is TRBV9, with 7 bases that match TRBD1. V was clipped by 4 bases and J by 0 bases; unmatched bases: 12. The CDR3 extends over 17 amino acids. Germline CDR1 SGDLS, CDR2 YYNGEE. CDR3 nucleotide sequence: TGTGCCAGCAGCTCACCCTACGGACAGGCTTCTAACTATGGCTACACCTTC. Protein sequence: CASSSPYGQASNYGYTF. The entire variable domain, with the rest obtained from reference TRBV9 and TRBJ1-2, is as follows: DSGVTQTPKHLITATGQRVTLRCSPRSGDLSVYWYQQSLDQGLQFLIQYYNGEERAKGNILERFSAQQFPDLHSELNLSSLELGDSALYFCASSSPYGQASNYGYTFGSGTRLTVV.

This clonotype was observed at least ten times. The chain uses TRBV24-1 and TRBJ2-4, with 9 bases identical to TRBD1. With 4 bases clipped from V and 7 bases from J, the junction kept 7 bases outside the gene matches. Germline V gene lookup returns CDR1 KGHDR and CDR2 SFDVKD. This CDR3 region has 15 residues. In DNA, the CDR3 is TGTGCCACCAGTGACCCGGGACAGGGCGTTAACATTCAGTACTTC. Translating gives CATSDPGQGVNIQYF.

This clonotype came up many times. This chain joins TRBV20-1 and TRBJ1-2; D is perhaps TRBD1 (5 bases). With 1 base removed from V and 6 bases from J, the gap between germline ends came to 18 bases. The germline V gene encodes CDR1 DFQATT and CDR2 SNEGSKA (reference sequence). The CDR3 consists of 15 residues. The CDR3 loop is CSARVLGGKEDGYTF. DNA of the CDR3: TGCAGTGCTAGAGTCCTCGGGGGAAAGGAAGATGGCTACACCTTC.

This clonotype was seen many times. The chain links TRBV7-9 to TRBJ1-5, with D hard to call. The germline V gene encodes CDR1 SEHNR and CDR2 FQNEAQ (reference sequence). V was shortened by 4 bases and J by 3 bases, with 16 bases between the two germline ends. This CDR3 has 16 residues. CDR3 region: CASSSSIAASNQPQHF. DNA for the CDR3: TGTGCCAGCAGCTCCTCCATAGCAGCTTCCAATCAGCCCCAGCATTTT.

This clonotype was detected ten times or more. The chain recombines TRBV6-2 or TRBV6-3 with TRBJ1-1; the D is unclear. V lost 2 bases to trimming and J lost 0 bases, with 16 bases between them. In germline, CDR1 is MNHEY, CDR2 SVGEGT. The CDR3 extends over 17 amino acids. The CDR3 sequence: CASSYRDAINMNTEAFF. DNA for the CDR3: TGTGCCAGCAGTTACCGAGATGCCATTAACATGAACACTGAAGCTTTCTTT.